This T cell receptor (beta chain) was profiled in a study of blood T cell repertoires in COVID-19. Study information: Nucleic acid was either cDNA or gDNA, and it came from T cells, B-cell-depleted T cells, or PBMCs.

This clone came up a few times. Assay used: immunoSEQ multiplex PCR; TCRdb lists only in-frame clones, some missing. The profile shows some 260,000 clones, roughly 89% of them singletons. Those who participated ranged in age from roughly 18 to 90 years and resided in under 25 US areas. Grouping used clinical history reported by participants in a survey and questionnaire. The receptor's source is a man in his forties or fifties who had recovered from COVID-19. Sequencing was performed on PBMCs or T cells enriched from blood (not recorded which).

The CDR3 DNA sequence: TGTGCCAGTAGTACCCTTAACTCTGGAAACACCATATATTTT. Protein: CASSTLNSGNTIYF. The rearrangement uses TRBV19 and TRBJ1-3, with no clear D. The CDR3 has 14 residues. CDR1 and CDR2 (germline): LNHDA, SQIVND (reference sequence). V dropped 4 bases and J dropped 0 bases, with 7 bases sitting between them.